The 28 T cell receptor beta chains reported below all come from one sample, sequenced in a study of T cell responses to AZD1222 COVID-19 vaccine (dated by TCRdb to the early 2020s). This sample's time point label indicates: baseline before first vaccination. This specimen's treatment or condition label, interpreted: meningococcal conjugate vaccine given as trial control. The library was made by the immunoSEQ multiplex PCR assay. The source is immuneACCESS, and TCRdb retained only in-frame sequences with V and J called. Part of the clones is not carried over; for the studies checked, unresolved V genes explain less than half of this, and the remainder is unexplained. Counted in this sample were 200,000 or so clones; about 93% of them appeared once. Roughly 0.99% of the sample goes to the ten largest clones. The sample here was peripheral blood, taken on day 0 of MenACWY control vaccination. These receptors came from an adult in good health.

V gene TRBV12-3 or TRBV12-4 combines with J gene TRBJ2-7, with D possibly matching TRBD1 (5 bases). The CDR3 runs 13 residues. V was shortened by 6 bases and J by 2 bases, with 11 bases between the two germline ends. CDR3 sequence (DNA): TGTGCCAGCAGCCTGAAAGGGGCCTACGAGCAGTACTTC. Residues: CASSLKGAYEQYF.

The V call is TRBV18, the J call TRBJ1-1; 10 bases agree with TRBD1. The CDR3 extends over 17 amino acids. Germline CDR1 and CDR2: KGHSH and LQKENI. V dropped 3 bases and J dropped 1; count of bases not matched to a gene: 8. The CDR3 protein is CASSPKGQGLPNTEAFF. The CDR3 DNA reads as TGTGCCAGCTCACCGAAGGGACAGGGGCTCCCGAACACTGAAGCTTTCTTT. Full variable domain (remainder filled in from reference TRBV18 and TRBJ1-1): NAGVMQNPRHLVRRRGQEARLRCSPMKGHSHVYWYRQLPEEGLKFMVYLQKENIIDESGMPKERFSAEFPKEGPSILRIQQVVRGDSAAYFCASSPKGQGLPNTEAFFGQGTRLTVV.

The chain combines TRBV13 with TRBJ2-7, with 13 bases fitting TRBD2. The germline V gene encodes CDR1 PRHDT and CDR2 FYEKMQ (reference sequence). CDR3 size: 18 residues. J was trimmed by 8 bases and V by 3 bases; bases with no gene match: 16. The CDR3 sequence: CASSFVLAGGDISEQQYF. The CDR3 nucleotides read TGTGCCAGCAGCTTTGTACTAGCGGGGGGGGACATCTCTGAACAGCAGTACTTC.

The chain couples TRBV5-5 to TRBJ1-2; tentative D call: TRBD1 (6 bases). The V end was cut by 4 bases, the J end by 0 bases, with 13 bases between. In germline, CDR1 is SGHKS, CDR2 YYEKEE (reference sequence). The CDR3 is made up of 15 amino acids. In DNA, the CDR3 is TGTGCCAGCAGCACCGGACAGCTTACTAACTATGGCTACACCTTC. It translates to CASSTGQLTNYGYTF.

The CDR3 sequence is CSVGSGLLYGYTF. DNA of the CDR3: TGCAGCGTTGGGTCAGGGTTGTTGTATGGCTACACCTTC. V gene TRBV29-1 combines with J gene TRBJ1-2, with D possibly TRBD1 on 5 matching bases. This CDR3 comprises 13 residues. Germline CDR1 reads SQVTM; CDR2 reads ANQGSEA. With 4 bases removed from V and 5 bases from J, the gap between germline ends came to 14 bases.

This clone was counted once. The V and J genes are TRBV6-5 and TRBJ1-3, with D maybe TRBD1 (5 bases). Trimming removed 9 bases from V and 0 bases from J, with 9 bases in between. CDR3 size: 13 residues. CDR1 and CDR2 from the germline V gene are MNHEY and SVGAGI. The CDR3 sequence is CASRDGSGNTIYF. As DNA, the CDR3 is TGTGCCAGTCGGGACGGCTCTGGAAACACCATATATTTT.

This chain joins TRBV9 and TRBJ2-6; 9 bases fit TRBD1. The CDR3 runs to 18 residues. V shed 1 base and J 0 bases; nucleotides not matched to a gene: 5. CDR1 and CDR2 from the germline V gene are SGDLS and YYNGEE. CDR3 bases: TGTGCCAGCAGCGTAAGCTGGGACAGGGACTCTGGGGCCAACGTCCTGACTTTC. It codes for CASSVSWDRDSGANVLTF.

V gene TRBV18 combines with J gene TRBJ1-2; D is unresolved. The V gene lost 3 bases and the J gene lost 5 bases, with 7 bases spanning the gap. The CDR3 totals 12 residues. Germline V gives CDR1 KGHSH, CDR2 LQKENI. The CDR3: CASSPTEYGYTF. DNA for the CDR3: TGTGCCAGCTCACCGACCGAGTATGGCTACACCTTC.

The chain couples TRBV11-1 to TRBJ2-3; the D gene is possibly TRBD1 (5 bases). The CDR3 is 15 residues long. Trimming left V 5 bases short and J 2 bases short, with 14 bases between. CDR1 is SGHAT, CDR2 FQDESV, per germline (reference sequence). The CDR3 region has the DNA TGTGCCAGCAGCCCAACCAGGGCCACCACAGATACGCAGTATTTT. Its translation is CASSPTRATTDTQYF.

The chain couples TRBV6-1 to TRBJ1-5; no firm D call. Germline V gene data show CDR1 as MNHNS and CDR2 as SASEGT. The length of the CDR3 is 14 residues. Trimming removed 6 bases at V and 11 bases at J, with 20 bases between. As DNA, the CDR3 is TGTGCCAGCAGCATGAATGCCAGAAGTAGGTCCCAGCATTTT. This translates into CASSMNARSRSQHF.

This chain uses TRBV4-1 with TRBJ2-7; TRBD2 matches at 8 bases. CDR3 length: 15 amino acids. Germline V gene data show CDR1 as MGHRA and CDR2 as YSYEKL. With 0 bases clipped from V and 1 base from J, the junction kept 2 bases outside the gene matches. This CDR3 reads CASSQDSGASYEQYF. The CDR3 DNA is TGCGCCAGCAGCCAAGATAGCGGGGCTTCCTACGAGCAGTACTTC.

This chain uses TRBV19 with TRBJ2-7; 8 bases map to TRBD1. V lost 4 bases and J lost 2; bases outside the gene matches: 10. The CDR3 contains 16 residues. Germline CDR1 LNHDA, CDR2 SQIVND (reference sequence). The CDR3 loop reads CASSTAGGQGTYEQYF. CDR3 in DNA: TGTGCCAGTAGTACGGCCGGAGGACAGGGAACCTACGAGCAGTACTTC.

CDR3 region: CASSPERTGGNSPLHF. As DNA, the CDR3 is TGTGCCAGCAGCCCAGAACGGACAGGGGGTAATTCACCCCTCCACTTT. The chain is built from TRBV5-4 and TRBJ1-6; 10 bases align to TRBD1. Trimming removed 4 bases from V and 6 bases from J; junction bases left unmatched: 7. The CDR3 length is 16 residues. Germline lookup yields CDR1 SGHNT and CDR2 YYREEE (reference sequence).

This rearrangement joins TRBV5-4 to TRBJ1-2; maybe TRBD1 (6 bases). Trimming left V 5 bases short and J 5 bases short, with 19 bases between. The CDR3 totals 15 residues. Germline V gene data show CDR1 as SGHNT and CDR2 as YYREEE (reference sequence). CDR3 nucleotides: TGTGCCAGCAGGCTAGGGATAGGAGGGGGATATGGCTACACCTTC. Its protein product is CASRLGIGGGYGYTF.

This rearrangement joins TRBV11-2 to TRBJ1-2; 11 bases fit TRBD1. J was trimmed by 4 bases and V by 5 bases; bases with no gene match: 12. This CDR3 has 17 residues. The germline V gene encodes CDR1 SGHAT and CDR2 FQNNGV. The CDR3 protein is CASSPVRGQGGAYGYTF. In nucleotides, the CDR3 is TGTGCCAGCAGCCCCGTCAGGGGACAGGGGGGCGCCTATGGCTACACCTTC.

The chain is built from TRBV12-3 or TRBV12-4 and TRBJ2-5; no firm D call. The V and J ends lost 7 bases and 5 bases respectively, with 14 bases between them. The CDR3 is 13 amino acids. CDR3 protein: CASTQARWETQYF. The CDR3 nucleotides are TGTGCCAGCACTCAGGCCCGCTGGGAGACCCAGTACTTC.

With respect to this clone: Other DNA sequences in the sample encode the same CDR3. V is TRBV4-1 and J is TRBJ2-5, with TRBD2 matching 12 bases. The germline V gene encodes CDR1 MGHRA and CDR2 YSYEKL. The CDR3 length is 17 residues. The J segment lost 2 bases and the V segment lost 0 bases, leaving 4 bases of the junction unmatched. In DNA form, the CDR3 reads TGCGCCAGCAGCCAAGATAGCCTAGCGGGGGGGCAAGAGACCCAGTACTTC. Amino acids: CASSQDSLAGGQETQYF.

The J gene is TRBJ2-2, the V gene TRBV5-1; D is perhaps TRBD2 (5 bases). Trimming shortened V by 4 bases and J by 8 bases, and 12 bases separated the two germline ends. The CDR3 spans 13 residues. CDR1 is SGHRS and CDR2 is YFSETQ in the germline V gene. CDR3 residues: CASSLASGGELFF. The CDR3, as DNA: TGCGCCAGCAGCCTAGCTAGTGGTGGGGAGCTGTTTTTT.

The table lists this clone with a count of one. The CDR3 loop is CASSQGAGQPSNTEAFF. CDR3 nucleotide sequence: TGTGCCAGCAGCCAAGGGGCTGGGCAGCCATCGAACACTGAAGCTTTCTTT. The rearrangement links TRBV3-1 (or the pseudogene TRBV3-2) to TRBJ1-1; D gene unclear. Trimming took 1 base from V and 1 from J, leaving 16 bases between them. This CDR3 contains 17 residues. The germline V gene has CDR1 LGHDT and CDR2 YNNKEL (reference sequence).

The chain recombines TRBV7-2 with TRBJ2-3; TRBD2 agrees at 11 bases. The V gene's germline CDR1 is SGHTA and CDR2 FQGNSA. J gave up 4 bases and V 8 bases, and 11 bases lay outside the gene matches. The CDR3 loop spans 16 amino acids. The CDR3 nucleotides read TGTGCCAGCGCGTTACTAGCGGGGGCCGGGGCAGATACGCAGTATTTT. Its protein is CASALLAGAGADTQYF.

The rearrangement links TRBV5-4 to TRBJ2-7; D gene uncertain. V lost 3 bases to trimming and J lost 3 bases, with 10 bases between them. The CDR3 contains 13 residues. CDR1 SGHNT and CDR2 YYREEE come from the germline V gene (reference sequence). The CDR3 protein is CASSSLPGYEQYF. CDR3 nucleotides: TGTGCCAGCAGCTCCCTCCCGGGCTACGAGCAGTACTTC.

J is TRBJ2-7 and V is TRBV30; D possibly uses TRBD1 or TRBD2 (5 bases each). This CDR3 spans 12 amino acids. Germline CDR1 and CDR2: GTSNPN and SVGIG (reference sequence). The CDR3 sequence is CASSRGGYEQYF. In DNA form, the CDR3 reads TGTGCATCTTCGAGGGGCGGGTACGAGCAGTACTTC.

CDR3 sequence (DNA): TGTGCCAGCAGTCCCGGGTACAGGCCAGATCAGCCCCAGCATTTT. Amino acids: CASSPGYRPDQPQHF. This chain connects TRBV6-5 to TRBJ1-5; D is possibly TRBD1 (5 bases). V was cut by 5 bases and J by 5 bases, with 16 bases left in between. The germline V gene encodes CDR1 MNHEY and CDR2 SVGAGI. The CDR3 extends over 15 amino acids.

The chain is built from TRBV20-1 and TRBJ1-2, with unresolved D. CDR1 DFQATT and CDR2 SNEGSKA come from the germline V gene (reference sequence). The CDR3 sequence is 10 residues long. Trimming stripped 5 bases from V and 7 bases from J, with 8 bases between. The CDR3 sequence is CSAWETGYTF. As DNA, the CDR3 is TGCAGTGCTTGGGAAACTGGCTACACCTTC.

V is TRBV12-5 and J is TRBJ1-5; D may be TRBD1 (5 bases). Per the germline V gene, CDR1 is LGHNT and CDR2 is FRNRAP. This CDR3 comprises 14 residues. The V gene lost 1 base and the J gene lost 4 bases, with 8 bases spanning the gap. The CDR3 nucleotides are TGTGCTAGTGGTTTGGGGACAACAAATCAGCCCCAGCATTTT. It yields the protein CASGLGTTNQPQHF. The full variable domain, its missing parts supplied by reference TRBV12-5 and TRBJ1-5, is DARVTQTPRHKVTEMGQEVTMRCQPILGHNTVFWYRQTMMQGLELLAYFRNRAPLDDSGMPKDRFSAEMPDATLATLKIQPSEPRDSAVYFCASGLGTTNQPQHFGDGTRLSIL.

In this sample, this clone turned up once. The chain uses TRBV18 and TRBJ1-1, with D unresolved. CDR3 length: 14 residues. CDR1 and CDR2 (germline): KGHSH, LQKENI. Deletions cut 3 bases from V and 8 bases from J, with 16 bases between. The CDR3 DNA follows: TGTGCCAGCTCACCGGAGGGCGGACGGAGCGAAGCTTTCTTT. This gives the protein CASSPEGGRSEAFF.

This sequence joins TRBV29-1 and TRBJ1-1; D might be TRBD1 (5 bases). This CDR3 spans 12 amino acids. Per germline, CDR1 SQVTM and CDR2 ANQGSEA. V was shortened by 4 bases and J by 1 base, with 7 bases between the two germline ends. CDR3 protein: CSVGQGNTEAFF. The DNA for the CDR3 is TGCAGCGTTGGGCAGGGGAACACTGAAGCTTTCTTT.

This rearrangement joins TRBV5-6 to TRBJ2-7; TRBD1 aligns across 9 bases. J lost 3 bases, V lost 4 bases, and 8 bases had no gene match. Germline V gives CDR1 SGHDT, CDR2 YYEEEE. The CDR3 has 15 amino acids. CDR3 DNA sequence: TGTGCCAGCAGCCCTACAGGGGGCACCATCTACGAGCAGTACTTC. This sequence encodes CASSPTGGTIYEQYF.